The source of this T cell receptor (beta chain) is a study of blood T cell repertoires in COVID-19. Germline CDR1 reads SNHLY; CDR2 reads FYNNEI. This CDR3 has 18 residues. J gave up 4 bases and V 5 bases, and 16 bases lay outside the gene matches. Original processing methods: Cell counts per sample came from amplifying reference gene primers. TCRdb keeps only in-frame clones here, not all; method: immunoSEQ multiplex PCR. V and J calls and clone size follow that table, whereas D and trimming were derived from the DNA. The sample lists roughly 200,000 clones, over 75% occurring once. The sequence was obtained from a woman between 35 and 50 years old who had recovered from COVID-19. The chain joins TRBV2 to TRBJ2-1; 8 nucleotides match TRBD2. Sequencing was done on a sample of peripheral blood. CDR3 nucleotide sequence: TGTGCCAGCAGTTCCGACGGGGCGGGAGGCCCGATTTACAATGAGCAGTTCTTC. This gives the protein CASSSDGAGGPIYNEQFF.